This T cell receptor (beta chain) comes out of a study of vaccination effects on CD4 cells after COVID-19. As for the study in general: Prior to sequencing, the ViraFEST assay stimulated PBMC with viral peptide pools, which expanded the antigen-specific CD4+ T cells. Study conclusions and caveats: Clonal contraction was marked in infection- and vaccine-induced clones late after vaccination.

The CDR3 has 14 residues. V lost 2 bases to trimming and J lost 8 bases, with 15 bases between them. The germline V gene encodes CDR1 MDHEN and CDR2 SYDVKM. Comments on this clone: Its specificity is unknown.

Isolating CD4+ T cells followed around nine days of culture. Subjects were given two BNT162b2 or mRNA-1273 vaccine doses. Some clones are missing from TCRdb's copy, which holds only in-frame ones; the method was immunoSEQ multiplex PCR. The data show about 57,000 clones, with around 84% seen just once and 4.3% held by the top ten. The sample in question was CD4+ T cells from PBMCs cultured without peptide, obtained after COVID-19 vaccination. The sequence was obtained from a human donor who received a COVID-19 vaccine. The rearrangement uses TRBV28 and TRBJ1-1, with D possibly TRBD1 on 6 matching bases. As DNA, the CDR3 is TGTGCCAGCAGTTTAGGGGGGGGGACACACGAAGCTTTCTTT. It codes for CASSLGGGTHEAFF.